This T cell receptor (beta chain) was identified in a study of T cells in Graves' hyperthyroidism and ophthalmopathy. This clonotype was picked up many times. Its antigen remains unknown. An absence of ophthalmopathy progression within 18 months meant stable Graves' hyperthyroidism. Aged 18 to 65, the patients had hyperthyroidism that was newly diagnosed and had lasted under 2 months. Not enrolled were patients with uncontrolled infection, other autoimmune disease, pregnancy or lactation. Findings of the study overall: Most clonotypes that expanded in the thyroid above 0.001 also showed up in blood.

TCR beta CDR3 regions were amplified from RNA transcripts. The TCR CDR3 first-round RT-PCR relied on the HTBI primer set. TCRdb re-derived calls from the multiplex PCR reads in MiXCR, one entry per CDR3 protein. The sample consists of just over 550,000 distinct CDR3 sequences, 35% to 55% of them appearing once. J lost 4 bases, V lost 8 bases, and 13 bases had no gene match. The germline CDR1 and CDR2 sequences are SQVTM and ANQGSEA. The CDR3 contains 15 residues. The specimen was peripheral blood or thyroid tissue (not recorded which). The sequence derives from a woman aged 18-29 years with Graves' hyperthyroidism. The chain links TRBV29-1 to TRBJ1-1; 10 positions match TRBD1. In DNA, the CDR3 is TGCAGCATCACCCGGACAGGGGGTCTGGGCACTGAAGCTTTCTTT. It specifies CSITRTGGLGTEAFF.